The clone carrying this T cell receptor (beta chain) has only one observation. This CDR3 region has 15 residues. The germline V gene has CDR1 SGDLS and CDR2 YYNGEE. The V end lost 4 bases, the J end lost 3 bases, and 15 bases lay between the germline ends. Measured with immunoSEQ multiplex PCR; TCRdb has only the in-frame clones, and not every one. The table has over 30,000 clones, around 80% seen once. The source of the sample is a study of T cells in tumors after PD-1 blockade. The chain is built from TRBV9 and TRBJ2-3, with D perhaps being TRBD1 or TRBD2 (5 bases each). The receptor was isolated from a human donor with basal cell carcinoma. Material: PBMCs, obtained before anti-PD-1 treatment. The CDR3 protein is CASSTRGGPTDTQYF. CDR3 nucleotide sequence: TGTGCCAGCAGCACCCGGGGCGGGCCTACAGATACGCAGTATTTT.